The present entry profiles one T cell receptor (beta chain) with its context. This sample is part of a study of blood T cell repertoires in COVID-19. Overall study context: Acute and convalescent COVID-19 samples came from the United States, Italy and Spain. PBMCs, B-cell-depleted T cells, or T cells provided the cDNA or gDNA that made up the material.

Germline-derived CDR1 and CDR2 are LGHNA and YSLEER. This CDR3 has 15 amino acids. V was trimmed by 0 bases and J by 2 bases, leaving 8 bases between them. Original handling: Estimation of nucleated cell counts relied on the amplification of reference gene primers. This table comes from immunoSEQ multiplex PCR, and its TCRdb copy is limited to in-frame clones, with some not included. V, J and clone size are those of that table, while D and trimming were read from the DNA. This table has about 140,000 clones, around 88% appearing once. The chain carries TRBV4-3 and TRBJ1-3; D is unresolved. The origin of this receptor is a woman aged 60-75 years with acute or convalescent COVID-19. Material: peripheral blood. CDR3 DNA sequence: TGCGCCAGCAGCCAAGATAGTCCGGCTGGAAACACCATATATTTT. Protein product: CASSQDSPAGNTIYF.